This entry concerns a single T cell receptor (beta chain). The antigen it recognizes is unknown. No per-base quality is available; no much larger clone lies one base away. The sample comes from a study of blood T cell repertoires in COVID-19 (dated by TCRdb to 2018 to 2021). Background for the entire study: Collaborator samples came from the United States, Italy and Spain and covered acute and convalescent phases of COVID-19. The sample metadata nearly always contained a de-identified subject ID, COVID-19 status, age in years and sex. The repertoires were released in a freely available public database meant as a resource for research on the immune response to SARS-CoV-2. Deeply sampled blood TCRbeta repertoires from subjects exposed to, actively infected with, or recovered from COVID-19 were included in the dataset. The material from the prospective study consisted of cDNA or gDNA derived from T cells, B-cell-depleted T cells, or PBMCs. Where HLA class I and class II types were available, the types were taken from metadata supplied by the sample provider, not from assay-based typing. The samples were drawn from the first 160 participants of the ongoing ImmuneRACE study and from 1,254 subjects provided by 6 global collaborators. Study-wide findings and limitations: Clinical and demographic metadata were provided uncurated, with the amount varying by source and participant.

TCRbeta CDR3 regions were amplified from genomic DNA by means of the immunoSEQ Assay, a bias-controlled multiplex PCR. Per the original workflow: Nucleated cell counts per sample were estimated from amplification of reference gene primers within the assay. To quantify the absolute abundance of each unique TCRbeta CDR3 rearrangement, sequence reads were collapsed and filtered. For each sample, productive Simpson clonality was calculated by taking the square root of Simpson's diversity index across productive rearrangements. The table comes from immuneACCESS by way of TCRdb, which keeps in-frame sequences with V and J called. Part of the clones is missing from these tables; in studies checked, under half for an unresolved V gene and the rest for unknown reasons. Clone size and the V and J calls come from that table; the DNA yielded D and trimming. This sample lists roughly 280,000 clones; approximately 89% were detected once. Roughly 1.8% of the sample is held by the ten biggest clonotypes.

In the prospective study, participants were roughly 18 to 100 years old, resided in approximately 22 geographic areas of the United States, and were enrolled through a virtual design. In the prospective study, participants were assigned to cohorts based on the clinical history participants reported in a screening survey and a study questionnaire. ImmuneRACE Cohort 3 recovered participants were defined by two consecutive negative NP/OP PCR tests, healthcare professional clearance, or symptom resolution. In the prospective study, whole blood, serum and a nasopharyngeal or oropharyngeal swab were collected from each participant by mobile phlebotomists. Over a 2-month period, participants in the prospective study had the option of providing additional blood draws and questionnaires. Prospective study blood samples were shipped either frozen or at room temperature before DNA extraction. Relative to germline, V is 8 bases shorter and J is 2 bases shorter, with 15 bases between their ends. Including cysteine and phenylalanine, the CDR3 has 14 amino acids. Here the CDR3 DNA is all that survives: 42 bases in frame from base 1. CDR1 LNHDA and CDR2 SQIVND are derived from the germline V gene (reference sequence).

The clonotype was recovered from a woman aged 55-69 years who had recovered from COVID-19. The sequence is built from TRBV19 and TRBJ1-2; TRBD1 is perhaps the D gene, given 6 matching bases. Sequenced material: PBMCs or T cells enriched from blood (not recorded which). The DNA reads TGTGCCAGTGCAACCTCAGGGGCAAACTATGGCTACACCTTC. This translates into CASATSGANYGYTF.